The next 24 T cell receptor beta chains were all read from a single sample in a study of blood T cell repertoires in COVID-19. Assay used: immunoSEQ multiplex PCR; TCRdb lists only in-frame clones, some missing. Here the sample spans 150,000 to 200,000 clones, 87% being singletons. The sample was peripheral blood. These receptors were obtained from a human donor in a cohort sampled during active COVID-19.

The rearrangement links TRBV12-3 or TRBV12-4 to TRBJ2-7, with 7 bases identical to TRBD1. Trimming removed 6 bases from V and 7 bases from J; junction bases left unmatched: 6. The CDR3 consists of 12 residues. CDR3 sequence: CASSPDRVEQYF. The CDR3 DNA sequence: TGTGCCAGCAGCCCCGACAGGGTTGAGCAGTACTTC.

The V gene is TRBV4-1, the J gene TRBJ2-1; TRBD2 agrees at 9 bases. The CDR3 runs 19 residues. CDR1 MGHRA and CDR2 YSYEKL come from the germline V gene. Trimming cost V 1 base and J 1 base; bases outside gene matches: 11. The CDR3 spells CASSQAMSSGTRSYNEQFF. DNA for the CDR3: TGCGCCAGCAGCCAAGCTATGTCTAGCGGGACCCGTTCCTACAATGAGCAGTTCTTC.

The rearrangement links TRBV10-3 to TRBJ1-3; 7 nucleotides line up with TRBD1. There are 18 residues in the CDR3. CDR1 and CDR2 from the germline V gene are ENHRY and SYGVKD. Unmatched junction bases numbered 10, after V lost 2 bases and J lost 0 bases. The CDR3 region is CAISERGQNRHSGNTIYF. The CDR3 bases are TGTGCCATCAGTGAGAGGGGGCAAAATCGTCACTCTGGAAACACCATATATTTT.

The chain has TRBV30 and TRBJ2-3; weak D call: TRBD2 (6 bases). Trimming cost V 1 base and J 2 bases, with 7 bases left between them. Germline CDR1 reads GTSNPN; CDR2 reads SVGIG (reference sequence). The CDR3 extends over 13 amino acids. The CDR3 DNA follows: TGTGCCTGGAGTGAGGGACTCACAGATACGCAGTATTTT. Encoded protein: CAWSEGLTDTQYF.

This clone appeared a single time. The chain links TRBV28 to TRBJ1-4; 8 bases agree with TRBD1. Losses at the gene ends were 7 bases for V and 3 bases for J; bases not matched to a gene: 4. From germline, CDR1 is MDHEN and CDR2 SYDVKM. The CDR3 is made up of 14 amino acids. CDR3 amino acids: CASNRQGSNEKLFF. For the CDR3, the DNA is TGTGCCAGCAACCGACAGGGGTCTAATGAAAAACTGTTTTTT. The complete variable domain, with remaining parts taken from reference TRBV28 and TRBJ1-4, reads DVKVTQSSRYLVKRTGEKVFLECVQDMDHENMFWYRQDPGLGLRLIYFSYDVKMKEKGDIPEGYSVSREKKERFSLILESASTNQTSMYLCASNRQGSNEKLFFGSGTQLSVL.

This chain joins TRBV19 and TRBJ2-7; 8 bases align to TRBD2. The CDR3 covers 14 residues. Germline values: CDR1 LNHDA, CDR2 SQIVND (reference sequence). V was clipped by 5 bases and J by 4 bases; unmatched bases: 7. The CDR3 nucleotides read TGTGCCAGTAGTGAAAGCGGGAGTAGGTACGAGCAGTACTTC. Amino acid sequence: CASSESGSRYEQYF.

J is TRBJ1-4 and V is TRBV6-4; D uncertain. The germline V gene has CDR1 MRHNA and CDR2 SNTAGT. CDR3 length: 17 residues. V lost 6 bases and J 8 bases, leaving 25 bases between the germline ends. The CDR3 coding sequence is TGTGCCAGCAGCCCCAGCGCGGTATCAGGACGAGGGGAAAAACTGTTTTTT. Translating gives CASSPSAVSGRGEKLFF.

The gene calls are TRBV7-2 and TRBJ1-5; 10 bases line up with TRBD1. Trimming took 6 bases from V and 4 from J; bases not matched to a gene: 6. Germline CDR1 is SGHTA and CDR2 is FQGNSA. The CDR3 has 15 amino acids. In DNA form, the CDR3 reads TGTGCCAGCAGTTGGGGACAGGGGAGGAATCAGCCCCAGCATTTT. Translated: CASSWGQGRNQPQHF.

The gene calls are TRBV19 and TRBJ2-7, with TRBD1 matching 7 bases. CDR1 is LNHDA, CDR2 SQIVND, per germline (reference sequence). The CDR3 spans 15 residues. Germline trimming cut 6 bases from V and 2 bases from J; bases unmatched to any gene: 10. The CDR3 reads CASSAGDSVAYEQYF. In DNA form, the CDR3 reads TGTGCCAGTAGCGCCGGGGACAGTGTGGCCTACGAGCAGTACTTC. The variable domain in full, completed from reference TRBV19 and TRBJ2-7, reads DGGITQSPKYLFRKEGQNVTLSCEQNLNHDAMYWYRQDPGQGLRLIYYSQIVNDFQKGDIAEGYSVSREKKESFPLTVTSAQKNPTAFYLCASSAGDSVAYEQYFGPGTRLTVT.

The chain links TRBV5-6 to TRBJ2-7; D is unresolved. This CDR3 contains 14 residues. The ends were cut back, 6 bases at V and 4 bases at J, with 17 bases in the middle. Germline CDR1 and CDR2: SGHDT and YYEEEE. The CDR3 DNA reads as TGTGCCAGCACCAGACAAGTCCTAAGGTACGAGCAGTACTTC. This sequence encodes CASTRQVLRYEQYF.

This sequence joins TRBV7-9 and TRBJ2-7, with D possibly matching TRBD1 (5 bases). The germline V gene encodes CDR1 SEHNR and CDR2 FQNEAQ (reference sequence). Trimming took 1 base from V and 2 from J, leaving 9 bases between them. This CDR3 is built from 14 residues. The CDR3 sequence: CASSLGATAYEQYF. Here the CDR3 DNA reads TGTGCCAGCAGCTTAGGGGCGACAGCCTACGAGCAGTACTTC.

The chain couples TRBV19 to TRBJ1-5, with 7 bases lining up with TRBD1. The germline V gene encodes CDR1 LNHDA and CDR2 SQIVND (reference sequence). This CDR3 contains 15 residues. The CDR3 loop reads CATLPRGNGNQPQHF. CDR3 nucleotides: TGTGCAACTTTACCCAGGGGGAATGGCAATCAGCCCCAGCATTTT.

This clone was detected a few times. V usage is TRBV7-8 and J usage is TRBJ1-1; 7 bases agree with TRBD1. V lost 5 bases, J lost 4 bases, and 10 bases stayed unmatched. The CDR3 is 15 residues long. Germline values: CDR1 SGHVS, CDR2 FQNEAQ. CDR3 bases: TGTGCCAGCAGCAACCGACAGGGTAGGCTCACTGAAGCTTTCTTT. Translated, it gives CASSNRQGRLTEAFF.

The rearrangement links TRBV6-5 to TRBJ2-2, with 7 positions matching TRBD1. Trimming removed 4 bases from V and 6 bases from J; junction bases left unmatched: 11. CDR3 length equals 16 residues. Germline CDR1 MNHEY, CDR2 SVGAGI. CDR3 coding DNA: TGTGCCAGCAGTTCAGAGGGGGCAGTGAGGGCCGGGGAGCTGTTTTTT. This gives the protein CASSSEGAVRAGELFF.

V and J are TRBV3-1 (or the pseudogene TRBV3-2) and TRBJ2-7, with D tentatively TRBD1 (6 bases). Germline CDR1 reads LGHDT; CDR2 reads YNNKEL (reference sequence). Trimming took 0 bases from V and 5 from J, leaving 11 bases between them. CDR3 length equals 14 residues. For the CDR3, the DNA is TGTGCCAGCAGCCAAGATAATTACAGGGACGAGCAGTACTTC. It translates to CASSQDNYRDEQYF.

J is TRBJ2-7 and V is TRBV5-1; 11 bases match TRBD2. Trimming cost V 5 bases and J 2 bases; bases outside gene matches: 6. The CDR3 is 15 amino acids. Germline V gene data show CDR1 as SGHRS and CDR2 as YFSETQ. DNA of the CDR3: TGCGCCAGCAGGGTGGGACTAGCGGATCCCTACGAGCAGTACTTC. Residues: CASRVGLADPYEQYF.

The rearrangement uses TRBV3-1 (or the pseudogene TRBV3-2) and TRBJ2-7; TRBD1 matches 7 bases. CDR1 is LGHDT and CDR2 is YNNKEL in the germline V gene (reference sequence). V lost 4 bases and J lost 7; bases outside the gene matches: 10. The CDR3 extends over 14 amino acids. CDR3 region: CASSPVRGRGEQYF. DNA for the CDR3: TGTGCCAGCAGCCCCGTTAGGGGGCGAGGTGAGCAGTACTTC.

The chain links TRBV29-1 to TRBJ2-7; weak D call: TRBD2 (6 bases). Germline V gives CDR1 SQVTM, CDR2 ANQGSEA. V dropped 4 bases and J dropped 9 bases, with 22 bases sitting between them. The CDR3 length is 14 residues. For the CDR3, the DNA is TGCAGCGTTGTGGAGGGTCCCGTCCTCAGCGGGCAGTACTTC. This gives the protein CSVVEGPVLSGQYF.

The chain uses TRBV5-1 and TRBJ2-7; 9 nucleotides match TRBD1. Germline V lookup: CDR1 SGHRS, CDR2 YFSETQ. With V trimmed by 4 bases and J by 5 bases, 10 bases remained unmatched. CDR3 length equals 15 residues. The CDR3 loop is CASSPRRDRADEQYF. The DNA for the CDR3 is TGCGCCAGCAGCCCCCGCCGGGACAGGGCCGACGAGCAGTACTTC.

The rearrangement joins TRBV29-1 to TRBJ1-4; D unresolved. The V gene lost 4 bases and the J gene lost 0 bases, with 9 bases spanning the gap. The CDR3 runs 14 residues. From germline, CDR1 is SQVTM and CDR2 ANQGSEA. CDR3 DNA: TGCAGCGTTGGATCAGAACCAACTAATGAAAAACTGTTTTTT. Translation gives CSVGSEPTNEKLFF.

The chain couples TRBV6-5 to TRBJ2-7, with 9 nucleotides matching TRBD1. J lost 3 bases, V lost 6 bases, and 3 bases had no gene match. The CDR3 contains 13 residues. Germline values: CDR1 MNHEY, CDR2 SVGAGI. CDR3 DNA sequence: TGTGCCAGCAGGCGGGACAGGGTCTACGAGCAGTACTTC. Protein product: CASRRDRVYEQYF.

The table lists this clone with a few counts. This chain connects TRBV5-6 to TRBJ1-2, with TRBD1 as a possible D gene (6 bases). This CDR3 comprises 16 residues. Germline V gene lookup returns CDR1 SGHDT and CDR2 YYEEEE. V dropped 4 bases and J dropped 0 bases, with 16 bases sitting between them. The CDR3 DNA follows: TGTGCCAGCAGCCCCCGGGACATCCTGCCTAACTATGGCTACACCTTC. Protein: CASSPRDILPNYGYTF.

The V call is TRBV27, the J call TRBJ1-1; D is uncertain. Trimming left V 6 bases short and J 4 bases short, with 12 bases between. CDR1 and CDR2 from the germline V gene are MNHEY and SMNVEV (reference sequence). The CDR3 sequence is 13 residues long. The CDR3 DNA reads as TGTGCCAGCAGGCGCCCCGGAGGCACTGAAGCTTTCTTT. It translates to CASRRPGGTEAFF.

This chain uses TRBV21-1 with TRBJ2-7; the D call TRBD2 from the table was never checked on the DNA. TRBV21-1 is a pseudogene segment. The CDR3 sequence is 13 residues long. The CDR3 is CASSPLPSYEQYF. In DNA, the CDR3 is TGTGCCAGCAGCCCTCTCCCCTCCTACGAGCAGTACTTC.